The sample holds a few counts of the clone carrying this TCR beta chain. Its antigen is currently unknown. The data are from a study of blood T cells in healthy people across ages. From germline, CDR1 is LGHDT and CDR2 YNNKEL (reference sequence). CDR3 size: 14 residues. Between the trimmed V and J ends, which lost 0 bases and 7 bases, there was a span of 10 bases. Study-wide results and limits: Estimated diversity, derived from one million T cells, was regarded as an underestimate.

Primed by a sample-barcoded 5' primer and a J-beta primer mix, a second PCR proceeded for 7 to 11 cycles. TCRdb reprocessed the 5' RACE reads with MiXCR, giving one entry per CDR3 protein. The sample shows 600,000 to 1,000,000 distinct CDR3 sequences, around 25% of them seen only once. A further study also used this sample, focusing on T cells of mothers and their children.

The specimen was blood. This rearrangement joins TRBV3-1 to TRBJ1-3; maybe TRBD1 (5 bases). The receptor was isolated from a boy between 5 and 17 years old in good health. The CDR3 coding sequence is TGTGCCAGCAGCCAAGAATGGCGGGGGAACACCATATATTTT. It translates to CASSQEWRGNTIYF. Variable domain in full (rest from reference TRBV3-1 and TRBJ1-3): DTAVSQTPKYLVTQMGNDKSIKCEQNLGHDTMYWYKQDSKKFLKIMFSYNNKELIINETVPNRFSPKSPDKAHLNLHINSLELGDSAVYFCASSQEWRGNTIYFGEGSWLTVV.